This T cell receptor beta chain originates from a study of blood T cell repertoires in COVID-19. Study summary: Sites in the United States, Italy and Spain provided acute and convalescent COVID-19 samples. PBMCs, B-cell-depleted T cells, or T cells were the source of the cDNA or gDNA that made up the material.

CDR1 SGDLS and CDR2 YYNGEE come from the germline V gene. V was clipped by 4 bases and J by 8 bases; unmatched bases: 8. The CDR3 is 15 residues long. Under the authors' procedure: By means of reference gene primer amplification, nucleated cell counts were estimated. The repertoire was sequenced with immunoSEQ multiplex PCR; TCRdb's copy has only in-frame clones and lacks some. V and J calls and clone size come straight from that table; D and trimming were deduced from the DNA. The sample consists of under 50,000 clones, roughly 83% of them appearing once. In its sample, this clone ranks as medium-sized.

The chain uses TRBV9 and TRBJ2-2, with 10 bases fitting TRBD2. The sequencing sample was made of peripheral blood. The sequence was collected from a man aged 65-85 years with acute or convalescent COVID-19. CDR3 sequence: CASSPWTSGTGELFF. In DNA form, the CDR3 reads TGTGCCAGCAGCCCGTGGACTAGCGGAACAGGGGAGCTGTTTTTT.